This entry is about one TCR beta chain. The germline V gene has CDR1 SGHNT and CDR2 YYREEE (reference sequence). This CDR3 has 15 amino acids. Trimming cost V 4 bases and J 1 base, with 11 bases left between them. The source of the sample is a study of blood T cell repertoires in COVID-19. Study-level information: From the United States, Italy and Spain came samples of acute and convalescent COVID-19. PBMCs, B-cell-depleted T cells, or T cells were the source of the cDNA or gDNA that made up the material.

Per the original data handling: Amplification of reference gene primers provided the estimated nucleated cell counts. This table comes from immunoSEQ multiplex PCR, and its TCRdb copy is limited to in-frame clones, with some not included. Clone size and the V and J calls come from that table; the DNA yielded D and trimming. The sample includes 150,000 to 200,000 clones, approximately 79% of them seen just once. The TCR originated in a woman in her seventies with acute or convalescent COVID-19. Input material: peripheral blood. The rearrangement links TRBV5-4 to TRBJ2-2; possible D gene TRBD2, 6 bases. CDR3 in amino acids: CASSAGPRNTGELFF. In DNA, the CDR3 is TGTGCCAGCAGCGCGGGACCGAGGAACACCGGGGAGCTGTTTTTT.